The 7 T cell receptor beta chains given below trace back to one sample, sequenced in a study of monozygotic twins with inflammatory bowel disease. For each CDR3 protein, TCRdb gives one entry from its re-call of the 5' RACE reads, without DNA. The data show tens of thousands of distinct CDR3 sequences, and the top ten clones hold about 8%. What was sequenced was blood. Receptors were obtained from a human donor with ulcerative colitis or Crohn's disease, or a healthy co-twin of an affected twin (not recorded which).

The rearrangement links TRBV29-1 to TRBJ2-1; as DNA is missing, the TRBD2 call by TCRdb cannot be tested. The CDR3 is 14 amino acids. Germline CDR1 reads SQVTM; CDR2 reads ANQGSEA. The CDR3 spells CSVDLLAGYGEQFF.

This chain connects TRBV28 to TRBJ2-7; absent DNA, TCRdb's TRBD1 call cannot be checked. The CDR3 is made up of 14 amino acids. Germline values: CDR1 MDHEN, CDR2 SYDVKM. CDR3 sequence reads: CASTSGTGSYEQYF.

The J gene is TRBJ1-2, the V gene TRBV20-1; as DNA is missing, the TRBD1 call by TCRdb cannot be tested. CDR3 length: 14 amino acids. Germline V gives CDR1 DFQATT, CDR2 SNEGSKA (reference sequence). CDR3 loop: CSASPGQGAGGYTF.

This chain uses TRBV18 with TRBJ2-5. The CDR3 sequence is 12 residues long. Germline V gene data show CDR1 as KGHSH and CDR2 as LQKENI. CDR3 region: CASSRDQETQYF.

The chain is built from TRBV28 and TRBJ2-7; the TCRdb D gene call, TRBD1, has no DNA to confirm it. This CDR3 comprises 14 residues. CDR1 is MDHEN, CDR2 SYDVKM, per germline. The CDR3 region is CASSSVDKSYEQYF.

This sequence joins TRBV3-1 and TRBJ1-5. The CDR3 sequence is 13 residues long. Germline V gene data show CDR1 as LGHDT and CDR2 as YNNKEL (reference sequence). The CDR3 loop is CASSQVQSGPQHF.

The chain's CDR3 is CASSEGYGQGNYGYTF. The chain has TRBV6-1 and TRBJ1-2; TCRdb's D call of TRBD1 is untestable without DNA. The CDR3 contains 16 residues. The germline CDR1 and CDR2 sequences are MNHNS and SASEGT.